Each of the 26 T cell receptor beta chains below was sequenced from the same sample in a study of Ad26.COV2.S vaccination and SARS-CoV-2 variants. Treatment specified: around 19 received Ad26.COV2.S at low or high dose, single or two shots; about 5 received placebo; per-sample allocation not given. Collection of samples fell on day 63 after the first vaccine or placebo injection. TCRdb's copy holds only in-frame clones and misses some; the assay was immunoSEQ multiplex PCR. The table records around 300,000 clones, 85% to 90% of them present only once. The sample consisted of peripheral blood, taken in a trial of Ad26.COV2.S vaccine versus placebo. The receptors shown here come from a person aged 18-65 years who received the Ad26.COV2.S COVID-19 vaccine or a placebo.

The CDR3 sequence is CASSSAGPGGSQPQHF. In DNA form, the CDR3 reads TGTGCCAGCAGTTCCGCGGGCCCAGGAGGGAGTCAGCCCCAGCATTTT. V usage is TRBV27 and J usage is TRBJ1-5; D remains unclear. The V gene lost 4 bases and the J gene lost 6 bases, with 19 bases spanning the gap. Germline lookup yields CDR1 MNHEY and CDR2 SMNVEV (reference sequence). The CDR3 totals 16 residues.

The rearrangement uses TRBV2 and TRBJ2-5; D unclear. Deletions cut 4 bases from V and 5 bases from J, with 11 bases between. The CDR3 sequence is 13 residues long. Germline values: CDR1 SNHLY, CDR2 FYNNEI. Here the CDR3 DNA reads TGTGCCAGCAGTGTGAGGCTAGGGGAGACCCAGTACTTC. It is translated as CASSVRLGETQYF.

The J gene is TRBJ1-5, the V gene TRBV7-6, with D tentatively TRBD1 (5 bases). V was shortened by 0 bases and J by 9 bases, with 12 bases between the two germline ends. This CDR3 spans 14 amino acids. CDR1 and CDR2 from the germline V gene are SGHVS and FNYEAQ. CDR3 nucleotide sequence: TGTGCCAGCAGCTTAGCGGCGGGGCTTGGGCCCCAGCATTTT. Amino acid sequence: CASSLAAGLGPQHF.

The gene calls are TRBV7-2 and TRBJ1-2; possibly TRBD1 for D (5 bases). The CDR3 runs 12 residues. The V gene's germline CDR1 is SGHTA and CDR2 FQGNSA. The V end lost 4 bases, the J end lost 4 bases, and 7 bases lay between the germline ends. CDR3 sequence reads: CASSSGTYGYTF. The DNA of the CDR3 is TGTGCCAGCAGCTCAGGGACCTATGGCTACACCTTC.

The chain is built from TRBV19 and TRBJ1-2, with D hard to call. This CDR3 has 11 residues. V shed 5 bases and J shed 2 bases, with 3 bases lying between them. From germline, CDR1 is LNHDA and CDR2 SQIVND (reference sequence). The CDR3 spells CASSANYGYTF. CDR3 DNA: TGTGCCAGTAGTGCGAACTATGGCTACACCTTC.

The chain is built from TRBV12-3 or TRBV12-4 and TRBJ1-2; D is unclear. V was cut by 6 bases and J by 4 bases, with 12 bases left in between. The CDR3 extends over 13 amino acids. CDR3 sequence (DNA): TGTGCCAGCAGCCGAGACACTGTCTATGGCTACACCTTC. Protein sequence: CASSRDTVYGYTF.

V and J are TRBV6-2 or TRBV6-3 and TRBJ2-7; 7 nucleotides match TRBD1. V gave up 0 bases and J gave up 3 bases; unmatched junction bases: 2. The CDR3 totals 14 residues. Germline-derived CDR1 and CDR2 are MNHEY and SVGEGT. The CDR3 sequence is CASSYSTGVYEQYV. The CDR3 nucleotides read TGTGCCAGCAGTTACTCCACAGGGGTCTACGAGCAGTACGTC.

This rearrangement joins TRBV5-4 to TRBJ2-5, with D perhaps matching TRBD2 (5 bases). From germline, CDR1 is SGHNT and CDR2 YYREEE (reference sequence). The CDR3 contains 13 residues. Trimming pared 10 bases from V and 1 base from J, leaving 14 bases between. The CDR3, as DNA: TGTGCCGGCATCGTGGCGGGCCAAGAGACCCAGTACTTC. Protein sequence: CAGIVAGQETQYF.

V usage is TRBV19 and J usage is TRBJ1-1; 9 nucleotides line up with TRBD1. The CDR3 runs 15 residues. Germline assignment: CDR1 LNHDA and CDR2 SQIVND (reference sequence). Trimming took 6 bases from V and 1 from J; bases not matched to a gene: 6. The CDR3 is CASRLQGAGNTEAFF. CDR3 DNA: TGTGCCAGTAGGTTACAGGGGGCAGGGAACACTGAAGCTTTCTTT.

This sequence joins TRBV29-1 and TRBJ2-7; D is possibly TRBD2 (6 bases). This CDR3 has 13 residues. Trimming stripped 4 bases from V and 3 bases from J, with 13 bases between. Germline assignment: CDR1 SQVTM and CDR2 ANQGSEA. As DNA, the CDR3 is TGCAGCGTTGCCCCTTGGCGGGGCTACGAGCAGTACGTC. It translates to CSVAPWRGYEQYV.

V usage is TRBV6-6 and J usage is TRBJ2-5; 11 nucleotides agree with TRBD2. Trimming took 6 bases from V and 7 from J; bases not matched to a gene: 10. The germline gives CDR1 MNHNY, CDR2 SVGAGI (reference sequence). CDR3 length: 15 residues. The CDR3 sequence: CASRSLAGGLGTQYF. CDR3 nucleotide sequence: TGTGCCAGCAGATCGCTAGCGGGGGGTCTCGGGACCCAGTACTTC.

CDR3 protein: CASSRDRGVLNTEAFF. The CDR3 DNA reads TGTGCCAGCTCACGGGACAGGGGGGTTTTGAACACTGAAGCTTTCTTT. The chain recombines TRBV18 with TRBJ1-1, with TRBD1 matching over 11 bases. V was pared by 4 bases and J by 0 bases, with 4 bases of the junction left unmatched. Germline values: CDR1 KGHSH, CDR2 LQKENI. This CDR3 spans 16 amino acids. The entire variable domain, with the rest obtained from reference TRBV18 and TRBJ1-1, is as follows: NAGVMQNPRHLVRRRGQEARLRCSPMKGHSHVYWYRQLPEEGLKFMVYLQKENIIDESGMPKERFSAEFPKEGPSILRIQQVVRGDSAAYFCASSRDRGVLNTEAFFGQGTRLTVV.

The rearrangement joins TRBV4-2 to TRBJ1-2; D unresolved. Between the trimmed V and J ends, which lost 0 bases and 5 bases, there was a span of 13 bases. This CDR3 spans 15 amino acids. Germline CDR1 LGHNA, CDR2 YNFKEQ. As DNA, the CDR3 is TGTGCCAGCAGCCAAGATGCGGGGAACTTATATGGCTACACCTTC. Translated, it gives CASSQDAGNLYGYTF.

This rearrangement joins TRBV5-1 to TRBJ2-1; D is undetermined. The ends were cut back, 0 bases at V and 9 bases at J, with 7 bases in the middle. CDR3 size: 12 residues. CDR1 and CDR2 from the germline V gene are SGHRS and YFSETQ. CDR3 nucleotide sequence: TGCGCCAGCAGCTTGGAGCTTTCTGAGCAGTTCTTC. The encoded protein is CASSLELSEQFF.

The CDR3 DNA reads as TGTGCCAGCAGCTTAGAGGGCGGCCCCACAGATACGCAGTATTTT. This encodes CASSLEGGPTDTQYF. V usage is TRBV7-2 and J usage is TRBJ2-3; D is ambiguous. Germline V gives CDR1 SGHTA, CDR2 FQGNSA. Trimming took off 1 base at V and 2 bases at J, with 10 bases between the two ends. The CDR3 loop spans 15 amino acids.

The rearrangement links TRBV7-9 to TRBJ1-3; D may be TRBD1 (5 bases). Germline lookup yields CDR1 SEHNR and CDR2 FQNEAQ (reference sequence). The CDR3 length is 14 residues. Trimming left V 2 bases short and J 2 bases short, with 7 bases between. The DNA of the CDR3 is TGTGCCAGCAGCTTACGGGGGGCTGGAAACACCATATATTTT. It codes for CASSLRGAGNTIYF.

CDR3 coding DNA: TGCGCCAGCAGCGCGGGACAGGGAGCCTCTGGGGCCAACGTCCTGACTTTC. It specifies CASSAGQGASGANVLTF. The chain employs TRBV5-1 and TRBJ2-6; 9 bases align to TRBD1. This CDR3 is built from 17 residues. Unmatched junction bases numbered 5, after V lost 4 bases and J lost 0 bases. CDR1 is SGHRS and CDR2 is YFSETQ in the germline V gene.

This rearrangement joins TRBV6-5 to TRBJ1-5; 10 positions match TRBD1. Germline V gene lookup returns CDR1 MNHEY and CDR2 SVGAGI. The CDR3 runs to 15 residues. The V segment lost 4 bases and the J segment 9 bases; nucleotides outside the gene matches: 9. CDR3 sequence: CASSSGQGFPRPQHF. The DNA for the CDR3 is TGTGCCAGCAGTTCGGGACAGGGGTTTCCTAGGCCCCAGCATTTT.

The chain links TRBV4-1 to TRBJ1-1, with unresolved D. Trimming removed 3 bases from V and 10 bases from J, with 12 bases in between. There are 12 residues in the CDR3. Germline V gives CDR1 MGHRA, CDR2 YSYEKL. The CDR3 DNA sequence: TGCGCCAGCAGCCAGGAGGGCCTCGGAGCTTTCTTT. It encodes CASSQEGLGAFF.

The chain carries TRBV18 and TRBJ2-2, with 10 nucleotides matching TRBD2. V lost 8 bases to trimming and J lost 4 bases; unmatched junction nucleotides: 10. CDR3 length equals 16 residues. CDR1 is KGHSH and CDR2 is LQKENI in the germline V gene. CDR3 residues: CASTLAGGSLTGELFF. The CDR3 region has the DNA TGTGCCAGCACCTTAGCGGGAGGATCCCTCACCGGGGAGCTGTTTTTT.

J is TRBJ1-2 and V is TRBV28; 11 nucleotides agree with TRBD1. CDR3 size: 15 residues. The V gene's germline CDR1 is MDHEN and CDR2 SYDVKM. V dropped 4 bases and J dropped 4; count of bases not matched to a gene: 5. CDR3 amino acids: CASSSGQGASYGYTF. The DNA of the CDR3 is TGTGCCAGCAGTTCCGGACAGGGGGCGAGCTATGGCTACACCTTC.

The chain carries TRBV7-9 and TRBJ1-5; D unclear. The CDR3 contains 13 residues. Germline loops: CDR1 SEHNR, CDR2 FQNEAQ (reference sequence). The V and J ends lost 7 bases and 7 bases respectively, with 14 bases between them. As DNA, the CDR3 is TGTGCCAGCACCACGGGAATTCTACAGCCCCAGCATTTT. It yields the protein CASTTGILQPQHF.

The chain couples TRBV5-1 to TRBJ1-1, with D maybe TRBD1 (6 bases). Trimming shortened V by 0 bases and J by 1 base, and 10 bases separated the two germline ends. CDR3 length: 15 residues. CDR1 and CDR2 (germline): SGHRS, YFSETQ. The CDR3 protein is CASSLDGQKNTEAFF. The CDR3 DNA follows: TGCGCCAGCAGCTTGGATGGACAGAAGAACACTGAAGCTTTCTTT.

CDR3 DNA: TGTGCCAGTAGTACTTCCCTAGCGGGGGCCCCGAATACGCAGTATTTT. It translates to CASSTSLAGAPNTQYF. This rearrangement joins TRBV19 to TRBJ2-3, with 10 bases aligning to TRBD2. V dropped 4 bases and J dropped 7; count of bases not matched to a gene: 11. The CDR3 spans 16 residues. CDR1 and CDR2 from the germline V gene are LNHDA and SQIVND (reference sequence). Variable domain in full (rest from reference TRBV19 and TRBJ2-3): DGGITQSPKYLFRKEGQNVTLSCEQNLNHDAMYWYRQDPGQGLRLIYYSQIVNDFQKGDIAEGYSVSREKKESFPLTVTSAQKNPTAFYLCASSTSLAGAPNTQYFGPGTRLTVL.

This sequence joins TRBV4-3 and TRBJ1-1; TRBD1 agrees at 9 bases. Germline loops: CDR1 LGHNA, CDR2 YSLEER. V lost 1 base, J lost 5 bases, and 8 bases stayed unmatched. The CDR3 extends over 16 amino acids. The chain's CDR3 is CASSQVTGGKGTEAFF. The DNA of the CDR3 is TGCGCCAGCAGCCAAGTGACAGGGGGAAAAGGGACTGAAGCTTTCTTT.

The chain links TRBV19 to TRBJ2-4, with TRBD2 identical over 10 bases. After removal of 5 bases from V and 1 base from J, the junction contained 8 bases not matched to a gene. The length of the CDR3 is 17 residues. Germline V gives CDR1 LNHDA, CDR2 SQIVND (reference sequence). The CDR3 here is CASSPMTSGFAKNIQYF. In nucleotides, the CDR3 is TGTGCCAGTAGTCCAATGACTAGCGGGTTTGCCAAAAACATTCAGTACTTC.